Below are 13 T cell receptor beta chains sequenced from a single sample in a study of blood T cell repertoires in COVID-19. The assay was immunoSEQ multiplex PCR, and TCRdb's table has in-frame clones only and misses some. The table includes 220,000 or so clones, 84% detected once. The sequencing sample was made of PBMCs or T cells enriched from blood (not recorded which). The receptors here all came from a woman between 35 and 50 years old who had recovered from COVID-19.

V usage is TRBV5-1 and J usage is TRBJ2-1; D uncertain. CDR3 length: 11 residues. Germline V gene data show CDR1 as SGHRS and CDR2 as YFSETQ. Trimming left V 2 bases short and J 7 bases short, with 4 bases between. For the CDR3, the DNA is TGCGCCAGCAGCTTCCAGAATGAGCAGTTCTTC. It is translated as CASSFQNEQFF. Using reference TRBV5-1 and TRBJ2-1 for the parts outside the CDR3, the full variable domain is KAGVTQTPRYLIKTRGQQVTLSCSPISGHRSVSWYQQTPGQGLQFLFEYFSETQRNKGNFPGRFSGRQFSNSRSEMNVSTLELGDSALYLCASSFQNEQFFGPGTRLTVL.

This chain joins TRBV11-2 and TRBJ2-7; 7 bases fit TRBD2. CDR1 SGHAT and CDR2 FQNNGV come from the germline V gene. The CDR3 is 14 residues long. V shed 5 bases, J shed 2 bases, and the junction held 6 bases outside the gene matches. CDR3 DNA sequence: TGTGCCAGCAGCCCGGAGACTAGCACCTACGAGCAGTACTTC. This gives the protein CASSPETSTYEQYF.

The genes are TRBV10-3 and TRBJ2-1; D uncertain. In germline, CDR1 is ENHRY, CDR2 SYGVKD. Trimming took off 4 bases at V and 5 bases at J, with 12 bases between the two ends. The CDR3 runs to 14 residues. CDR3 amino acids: CAISASLRDNEQFF. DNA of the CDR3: TGTGCCATCAGTGCCTCCCTTCGGGACAATGAGCAGTTCTTC.

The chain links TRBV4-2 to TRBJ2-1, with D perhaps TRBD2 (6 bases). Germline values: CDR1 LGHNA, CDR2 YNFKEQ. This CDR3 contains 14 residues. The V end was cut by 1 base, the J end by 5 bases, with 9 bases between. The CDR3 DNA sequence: TGTGCCAGCAGCCAAGGTAGCGGAAACAATGAGCAGTTCTTC. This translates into CASSQGSGNNEQFF.

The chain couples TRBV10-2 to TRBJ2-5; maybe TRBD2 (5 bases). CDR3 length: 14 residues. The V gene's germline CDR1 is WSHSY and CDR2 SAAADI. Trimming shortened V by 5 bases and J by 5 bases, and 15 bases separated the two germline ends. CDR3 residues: CASSPSSRGETQYF. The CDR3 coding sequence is TGCGCCAGCAGTCCATCCTCACGAGGGGAGACCCAGTACTTC.

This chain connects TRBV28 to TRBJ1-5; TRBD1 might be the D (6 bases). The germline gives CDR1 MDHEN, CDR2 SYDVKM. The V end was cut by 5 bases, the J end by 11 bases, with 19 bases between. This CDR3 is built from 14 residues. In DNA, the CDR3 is TGTGCCAGCAGTCGATTAAGCGGGGGGCCAACCCAGCATTTT. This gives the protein CASSRLSGGPTQHF.

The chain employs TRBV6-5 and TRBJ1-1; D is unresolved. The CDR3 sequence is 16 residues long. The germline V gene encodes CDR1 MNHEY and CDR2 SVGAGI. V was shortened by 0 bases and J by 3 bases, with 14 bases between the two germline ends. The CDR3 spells CASSYSTGMEYTEAFF. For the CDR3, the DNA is TGTGCCAGCAGTTACTCGACGGGGATGGAGTACACTGAAGCTTTCTTT.

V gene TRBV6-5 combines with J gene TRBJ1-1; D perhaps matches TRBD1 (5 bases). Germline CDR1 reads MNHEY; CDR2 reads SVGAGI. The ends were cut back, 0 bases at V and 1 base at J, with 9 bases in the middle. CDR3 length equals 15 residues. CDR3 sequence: CASSYSPQGNTEAFF. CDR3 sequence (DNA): TGTGCCAGCAGTTACTCACCCCAGGGGAACACTGAAGCTTTCTTT.

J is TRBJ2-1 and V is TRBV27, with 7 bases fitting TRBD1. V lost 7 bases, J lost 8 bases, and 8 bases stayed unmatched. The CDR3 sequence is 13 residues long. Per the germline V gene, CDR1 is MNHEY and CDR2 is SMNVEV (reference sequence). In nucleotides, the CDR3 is TGTGCCAGCACCTGGGGGCAGGGGGATGAGCAGTTCTTC. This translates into CASTWGQGDEQFF.

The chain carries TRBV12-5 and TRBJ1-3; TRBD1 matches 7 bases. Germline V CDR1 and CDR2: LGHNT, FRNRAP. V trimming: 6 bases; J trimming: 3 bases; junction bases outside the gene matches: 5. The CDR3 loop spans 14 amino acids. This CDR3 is CASGDRAFGNTIYF. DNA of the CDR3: TGTGCTAGTGGCGACAGGGCCTTTGGAAACACCATATATTTT.

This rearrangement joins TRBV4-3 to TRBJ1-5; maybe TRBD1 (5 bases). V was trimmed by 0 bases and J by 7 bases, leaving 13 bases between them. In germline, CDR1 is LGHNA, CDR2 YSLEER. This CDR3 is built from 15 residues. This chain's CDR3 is CASSQDFREGQPQHF. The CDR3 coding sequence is TGCGCCAGCAGCCAAGATTTCAGGGAGGGGCAGCCCCAGCATTTT.

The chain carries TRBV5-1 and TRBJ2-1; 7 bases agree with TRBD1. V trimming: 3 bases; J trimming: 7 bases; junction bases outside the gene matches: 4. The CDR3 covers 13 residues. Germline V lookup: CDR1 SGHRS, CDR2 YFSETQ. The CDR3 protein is CASSSTGKNEQFF. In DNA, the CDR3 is TGCGCCAGCAGCTCGACAGGGAAAAATGAGCAGTTCTTC.

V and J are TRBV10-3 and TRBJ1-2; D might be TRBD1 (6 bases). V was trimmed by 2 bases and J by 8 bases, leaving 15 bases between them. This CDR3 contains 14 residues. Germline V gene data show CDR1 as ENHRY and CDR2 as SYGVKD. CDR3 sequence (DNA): TGTGCCATCAGTGAGGGAAGACAGGCTTTCGGCTACACCTTC. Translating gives CAISEGRQAFGYTF.